This T cell receptor beta chain derives from a study of Graves' ophthalmopathy and Graves' hyperthyroidism (dated by TCRdb to between 2018 and 2020). Study-wide context: Peripheral blood was collected at initial diagnosis, prior to any treatment. To explore V-J signatures distinguishing ophthalmopathy from hyperthyroidism, a discovery set of roughly 98 patients (roughly 42 ophthalmopathy, roughly 56 stable hyperthyroidism) was enrolled. An independent validation cohort comprised some 18 hyperthyroidism patients and roughly 15 patients who later progressed from hyperthyroidism to ophthalmopathy. Once sampling was done, hyperthyroidism patients were given methimazole at a starting dose of 30 mg daily, while ophthalmopathy patients were given high-dose intravenous methylprednisolone. In over five hyperthyroidism patients, the T-cell repertoires found in thyroid tissue were compared with those found in blood. The study used TCR beta repertoire signatures to distinguish Graves' ophthalmopathy from Graves' hyperthyroidism and to predict progression to ophthalmopathy. In total, 135 blood samples were TCR-sequenced: 40 to 45 ophthalmopathy, 75 hyperthyroidism and roughly 17 hyperthyroidism-to-ophthalmopathy patients.

The study at large found these results: Among expanded thyroid clonotypes with frequency above 0.001, most also showed up in blood, which suggests that blood repertoires may reflect the thyroid immune response. In validation, the model predicted ophthalmopathy progression with over 60% sensitivity and around 72% specificity; some 13 predicted patients were CT-confirmed with GO in a median of around 6 months. In cross-validation, the 13-signature model distinguished ophthalmopathy from stable hyperthyroidism with about 90% sensitivity and 81.08% specificity, and in the test set the corresponding values were about 80% and 75%. Sample size was not predetermined statistically, and investigators were not blinded to group allocation.

For repertoire sequencing, the TCR beta CDR3 regions were amplified from RNA transcripts. The first round was an RT-PCR using HTBI primers with the Qiagen OneStep RT-PCR kit, and this first round was followed by a second-round multiplex PCR, then size selection and purification. Libraries were sequenced paired-end with 100 bp reads on an Illumina HiSeq2000. In the authors' own workflow: Reads were processed with SOAPnuke, discarding reads with adapters, uncalled bases, mean Phred below 15, or no exact constant-primer or identifier match. COPE v1.2.5 was used to merge high-quality paired reads. Unique nucleotide sequences were defined as clonotypes and aligned to IMGT TRB V, D and J references using MiTCR v1.1. The analysis was limited to V-J combinations with a frequency above 0.0001, which together covered 98% to 99.2% of repertoires. A TCR clonal expansion and chaos score per V-J combination was defined as the ratio of F50 clonal expansion to chaos observed in the TCRdist matrix. Welch's t-statistics and random forest were used to narrow the features down to 10 to 15 V-J combinations, which were then fed into a naive Bayes classifier. The Morisita-Horn index was used to measure how similar the thyroid and blood repertoires were. The public reads were reprocessed in TCRdb via fastp at Q25 and MiXCR, keeping in-frame beta chains. Each entry merges the rows of one CDR3 protein and shows their most common DNA and genes. The V and J calls, along with clone size, are taken from TCRdb and not from the paper's own processing. Present in this sample are roughly 350,000 distinct CDR3 sequences, about 17% of which were seen just once. The ten largest account for roughly 2.6% of the sample.

This clonotype was seen repeatedly, ten times or more. Its antigen remains undetermined. The record has no base qualities; no much larger clone is one base away. A patient counted as having stable hyperthyroidism if there was no progression to ophthalmopathy within 18 months of follow-up. Patients with hyperthyroidism were aged 18 to 65 years, had been newly diagnosed, and had a disease duration of less than 2 months. Patients were excluded if they had other autoimmune diseases, uncontrolled infections, pregnancy or lactation. Clinical symptoms, serum thyroxine, TRAb, thyroid ultrasound and orbital computed tomography formed the basis of the diagnosis. PBMCs were isolated from approximately 10 ml of fresh peripheral blood by Ficoll-Paque density gradient centrifugation. Total RNA was extracted using Trizol reagent, and RNA quality was checked on an Agilent 2100 Bioanalyzer. V loses 3 bases at its end and J loses 2 bases; junction bases beyond the gene matches: 6. The CDR1 and CDR2 encoded by the germline V gene are KGHSH and LQKENI. The CDR3 starts with the cysteine, ends with the phenylalanine, and has 15 residues. The read is trimmed to its CDR3 DNA, 45 bases read in frame from base 1.

Sequencing was carried out using peripheral blood. This receptor was taken from an adult woman with stable Graves' hyperthyroidism. The chain is made from TRBV18 and TRBJ2-5; 7 bases in between match TRBD1. The sequenced DNA is TGTGCCAGCTCACCCTTAAAGGGACAGCAAGAGACCCAGTACTTC. Its translation is CASSPLKGQQETQYF. With the rest looked up from the reference TRBV18 and TRBJ2-5 genes rather than sequenced, the full variable domain is NAGVMQNPRHLVRRRGQEARLRCSPMKGHSHVYWYRQLPEEGLKFMVYLQKENIIDESGMPKERFSAEFPKEGPSILRIQQVVRGDSAAYFCASSPLKGQQETQYFGPGTRLLVL.